Presented here are 13 T cell receptor beta chains from one specimen sequenced in a study of T-cell reconstitution after alpha-beta-depleted transplantation in children. A library of TCRbeta sequences, prepared with unique molecular identifiers, was generated. TCRdb recomputed calls from the PCR reads with MiXCR, one row per CDR3 protein. The data contain about 640,000 distinct CDR3 sequences, around 13% of them singletons. The specimen was PBMCs, mostly from graft donor cells, collected 360 days after TCRalphabeta/CD19-depleted stem cell transplant. The receptors shown here come from a male patient aged 10 to 17 who had a stem cell transplant for acute myeloid leukemia, so the T cells may come from the graft donor.

This clonotype was found many times. The chain recombines TRBV4-3 with TRBJ2-1, with unresolved D. This CDR3 comprises 17 residues. Germline V CDR1 and CDR2: LGHNA, YSLEER. The V end lost 0 bases, the J end lost 8 bases, and 20 bases lay between the germline ends. The CDR3 spells CASSQDFQIGLADEQFF. CDR3 coding DNA: TGCGCCAGCAGCCAAGATTTCCAGATCGGCCTGGCGGATGAGCAGTTCTTC.

The V gene is TRBV12-3 or TRBV12-4, the J gene TRBJ2-1; TRBD1 agrees at 8 bases. This CDR3 is built from 17 residues. Germline trimming cut 2 bases from V and 0 bases from J; bases unmatched to any gene: 6. The CDR3 protein is CASSLRTGGYSYNEQFF. For the CDR3, the DNA is TGTGCCAGCAGTTTACGTACAGGGGGATACTCCTACAATGAGCAGTTCTTC.

This clonotype has only a few counts. This chain uses TRBV20-1 with TRBJ1-2, with D hard to call. Deletions cut 0 bases from V and 4 bases from J, with 9 bases between. The CDR3 is 13 residues long. CDR1 and CDR2 (germline): DFQATT, SNEGSKA (reference sequence). In DNA form, the CDR3 reads TGCAGTGCTAGAGAACTCCGTAGCTATGGCTACACCTTC. Protein sequence: CSARELRSYGYTF.

The V call is TRBV20-1, the J call TRBJ2-2, with D maybe TRBD2 (5 bases). V was clipped by 0 bases and J by 7 bases, with 18 bases between them. This CDR3 is built from 16 residues. Germline V gene data show CDR1 as DFQATT and CDR2 as SNEGSKA (reference sequence). DNA of the CDR3: TGCAGTGCTAGAGATCTAGAGAGGGCTGGGGACGGGGAGCTGTTTTTT. Encoded protein: CSARDLERAGDGELFF.

This rearrangement joins TRBV5-6 to TRBJ2-7; the D is unclear. V was cut by 4 bases and J by 6 bases, with 11 bases left in between. This CDR3 contains 12 residues. Germline V lookup: CDR1 SGHDT, CDR2 YYEEEE. CDR3 DNA: TGTGCCAGCAGCCGGCCCGTTAGCGAGCAGTACTTC. Amino acid sequence: CASSRPVSEQYF.

This clonotype was seen a handful of times. The chain recombines TRBV29-1 with TRBJ2-5, with unresolved D. CDR1 is SQVTM and CDR2 is ANQGSEA in the germline V gene. CDR3 length: 12 residues. The V gene lost 8 bases and the J gene lost 2 bases, with 12 bases spanning the gap. CDR3 region: CSSLVGQETQYF. The CDR3 region has the DNA TGCAGCTCCTTAGTAGGACAAGAGACCCAGTACTTC.

This clonotype occurred a few times. The chain has TRBV7-3 and TRBJ2-1; 8 bases align to TRBD2. With V trimmed by 2 bases and J by 13 bases, 10 bases remained unmatched. The CDR3 runs to 14 residues. Germline values: CDR1 SGHTA, CDR2 FQGTGA. The CDR3 is CASSLQGLAGAQFF. The CDR3 DNA is TGTGCCAGCAGCTTACAGGGGCTAGCGGGCGCCCAGTTCTTC.

The chain carries TRBV28 and TRBJ2-5; the D gene is possibly TRBD2 (6 bases). Germline CDR1 is MDHEN and CDR2 is SYDVKM. The CDR3 extends over 16 amino acids. V lost 2 bases and J lost 5, with 18 bases in between. Written as DNA, the CDR3 is TGTGCCAGCAGTTTAGGCCTGACGGGACTCGGGGAGACCCAGTACTTC. Protein product: CASSLGLTGLGETQYF.

This clonotype has a handful of counts. This chain's CDR3 is CASRAGAYNEQFF. Written as DNA, the CDR3 is TGTGCCAGTAGGGCAGGAGCCTACAATGAGCAGTTCTTC. J is TRBJ2-1 and V is TRBV19; D is unclear. The CDR3 length is 13 residues. The germline gives CDR1 LNHDA, CDR2 SQIVND (reference sequence). Trimming took 6 bases from V and 2 from J, leaving 8 bases between them.

This clonotype has only a few counts. The V call is TRBV27, the J call TRBJ2-7; D might be TRBD2 (5 bases). Looked up from germline, CDR1 is MNHEY and CDR2 is SMNVEV (reference sequence). This CDR3 is 13 amino acids long. Trimming pared 5 bases from V and 1 base from J, leaving 9 bases between. CDR3 residues: CASSGSSSYEQYF. DNA of the CDR3: TGTGCCAGCAGTGGGAGCTCGTCCTACGAGCAGTACTTC.

This clonotype was detected only a few times. The chain is built from TRBV7-2 and TRBJ2-7; D is perhaps TRBD1 or TRBD2 (5 bases each). CDR3 length: 15 residues. V lost 3 bases to trimming and J lost 2 bases, with 14 bases between them. Germline-derived CDR1 and CDR2 are SGHTA and FQGNSA. The CDR3 protein is CASSFQTGTTYEQYF. CDR3 nucleotide sequence: TGTGCCAGCAGCTTTCAAACCGGGACCACCTACGAGCAGTACTTC.

This rearrangement joins TRBV24-1 to TRBJ2-1; 10 positions agree with TRBD2. CDR1 and CDR2 (germline): KGHDR, SFDVKD. The V gene end was trimmed by 4 bases and the J gene end by 3 bases; junction bases not matched to a gene: 11. CDR3 length equals 18 residues. CDR3 loop: CATSDHNSLAGFYNEQFF. The CDR3 DNA sequence: TGTGCCACCAGTGACCATAACTCACTAGCGGGGTTCTACAATGAGCAGTTCTTC.

This clonotype has just a few counts. The CDR3 sequence: CASSLSPFPDLTYEQYF. Here the CDR3 DNA reads TGTGCCAGCAGTTTATCCCCCTTTCCTGACTTAACCTACGAGCAGTACTTC. The rearrangement uses TRBV27 and TRBJ2-7; D ambiguous. The CDR3 is made up of 17 amino acids. CDR1 and CDR2 from the germline V gene are MNHEY and SMNVEV (reference sequence). Trimming took 0 bases from V and 2 from J, leaving 17 bases between them.